One sample yielded the 28 T cell receptor beta chains listed below, sequenced in a study of cytomegalovirus exposure and HLA in healthy donors. Researchers ran the PCR with 60 Vbeta and 13 Jbeta primers. The method was immunoSEQ multiplex PCR; TCRdb's version includes in-frame clones alone and lacks a portion of them. The listing contains 80,000 to 95,000 clones. The material sequenced was PBMCs. These receptors all come from a man aged 50 or older in good health and CMV-seropositive.

The V and J genes are TRBV19 and TRBJ2-7; D not resolved. The CDR3 has 13 residues. Germline CDR1 LNHDA, CDR2 SQIVND (reference sequence). Trimming removed 1 base at V and 3 bases at J, with 7 bases between. The CDR3 DNA is TGTGCCAGTAGTATAGTAACAGACTACGAGCAGTACTTC. Translating it yields CASSIVTDYEQYF.

The CDR3 DNA reads TGTGCCAGCAGATCAGGACGCGGGACAGGACAGACGGATAGCAATCAGCCCCAGCATTTT. Amino acid sequence: CASRSGRGTGQTDSNQPQHF. This sequence joins TRBV12-1 and TRBJ1-5; TRBD1 is taken as the D call from the table, unchecked against the DNA. TRBV12-1 is a recognized pseudogene. The CDR3 loop spans 20 amino acids.

The CDR3 loop is CASSLTIQGTGELFF. The CDR3 nucleotides are TGTGCCAGCAGCCTTACGATACAGGGTACCGGGGAGCTGTTTTTT. The genes are TRBV7-8 and TRBJ2-2; a weak D match, TRBD1 (6 bases). The CDR3 loop spans 15 amino acids. CDR1 and CDR2 from the germline V gene are SGHVS and FQNEAQ. Trimming took 5 bases from V and 5 from J, leaving 15 bases between them. Full variable domain (outside the CDR3, taken from reference TRBV7-8 and TRBJ2-2): GAGVSQSPRYKVAKRGQDVALRCDPISGHVSLFWYQQALGQGPEFLTYFQNEAQLDKSGLPSDRFFAERPEGSVSTLKIQRTQQEDSAVYLCASSLTIQGTGELFFGEGSRLTVL.

The chain joins TRBV4-2 to TRBJ2-6; no firm D call. V lost 4 bases and J lost 0, with 10 bases in between. The CDR3 covers 16 residues. In germline, CDR1 is LGHNA, CDR2 YNFKEQ. Written as DNA, the CDR3 is TGTGCCAGCAGCCTCGACTCGAGCTCTGGGGCCAACGTCCTGACTTTC. It codes for CASSLDSSSGANVLTF.

The chain combines TRBV27 with TRBJ1-2; tentatively, D is TRBD1 (5 bases). Trimming shortened V by 10 bases and J by 3 bases, and 15 bases separated the two germline ends. CDR1 and CDR2 from the germline V gene are MNHEY and SMNVEV (reference sequence). The CDR3 runs 13 residues. This CDR3 is CATRGRAHYGYTF. For the CDR3, the DNA is TGTGCCACCCGGGGGAGGGCACACTATGGCTACACCTTC.

The chain carries TRBV9 and TRBJ2-1, with D maybe TRBD1 (5 bases). V was cut by 8 bases and J by 5 bases, with 14 bases left in between. Per germline, CDR1 SGDLS and CDR2 YYNGEE. This CDR3 comprises 13 residues. The CDR3: CARTGDSHNEQFF. The DNA of the CDR3 is TGTGCCAGGACGGGCGACAGCCACAATGAGCAGTTCTTC.

The V gene is TRBV7-8, the J gene TRBJ1-5, with D possibly TRBD1 on 6 matching bases. V shed 3 bases and J shed 5 bases, with 14 bases lying between them. Germline lookup yields CDR1 SGHVS and CDR2 FQNEAQ. The CDR3 extends over 15 amino acids. CDR3 sequence reads: CASSFEGGSYQPQHF. For the CDR3, the DNA is TGTGCCAGCAGCTTCGAGGGGGGGAGTTATCAGCCCCAGCATTTT.

This chain uses TRBV29-1 with TRBJ1-1; TRBD1 matches at 9 bases. Germline V gene data show CDR1 as SQVTM and CDR2 as ANQGSEA. Trimming cost V 4 bases and J 1 base; bases outside gene matches: 4. The CDR3 totals 14 residues. Written as DNA, the CDR3 is TGCAGCGTTGGGACAGGGGCAAGGAACACTGAAGCTTTCTTT. This codes for CSVGTGARNTEAFF.

This sequence joins TRBV19 and TRBJ1-1; D unresolved. The CDR3 runs to 15 residues. Germline V gives CDR1 LNHDA, CDR2 SQIVND (reference sequence). Trimming removed 3 bases from V and 4 bases from J, with 15 bases in between. The CDR3 here is CASSIPGGHGTEAFF. As DNA, the CDR3 is TGTGCCAGTAGTATCCCAGGTGGGCACGGCACTGAAGCTTTCTTT.

V and J are TRBV7-3 and TRBJ2-7; the D gene is possibly TRBD2 (6 bases). This CDR3 contains 14 residues. Germline CDR1 reads SGHTA; CDR2 reads FQGTGA. V gave up 5 bases and J gave up 3 bases, with 14 bases separating them. CDR3 loop: CASSRRAGNYEQYF. The CDR3 region has the DNA TGTGCCAGCAGCCGTAGAGCGGGTAACTACGAGCAGTACTTC. Drawing the rest from reference TRBV7-3 and TRBJ2-7, the complete variable domain is GAGVSQTPSNKVTEKGKYVELRCDPISGHTALYWYRQSLGQGPEFLIYFQGTGAADDSGLPNDRFFAVRPEGSVSTLKIQRTERGDSAVYLCASSRRAGNYEQYFGPGTRLTVT.

V is TRBV9 and J is TRBJ2-1; tentatively, D is TRBD2 (6 bases). There are 14 residues in the CDR3. Trimming shortened V by 0 bases and J by 8 bases, and 12 bases separated the two germline ends. Looked up from germline, CDR1 is SGDLS and CDR2 is YYNGEE. For the CDR3, the DNA is TGTGCCAGCAGCGTAGGCCGGGAGATCCATGAGCAGTTCTTC. This encodes CASSVGREIHEQFF.

The chain combines TRBV7-9 with TRBJ1-1; D unclear. There are 13 residues in the CDR3. Germline V gene sequence: CDR1 SEHNR, CDR2 FQNEAQ (reference sequence). V dropped 7 bases and J dropped 3 bases, with 12 bases sitting between them. This chain's CDR3 is CASTRPEDTEAFF. DNA for the CDR3: TGTGCCAGCACCCGGCCGGAGGACACTGAAGCTTTCTTT.

This chain joins TRBV30 and TRBJ1-2; the D is unclear. The CDR3 sequence is 12 residues long. Deletions cut 3 bases from V and 5 bases from J, with 10 bases between. Per germline, CDR1 GTSNPN and CDR2 SVGIG (reference sequence). Here the CDR3 reads CAWRSPGYGYTF. The CDR3 DNA is TGTGCCTGGAGGAGTCCGGGGTATGGCTACACCTTC.

The chain combines TRBV7-9 with TRBJ2-1, with 11 positions matching TRBD1. This CDR3 has 14 amino acids. J gave up 8 bases and V 4 bases, and 4 bases lay outside the gene matches. Germline CDR1 SEHNR, CDR2 FQNEAQ (reference sequence). The CDR3 protein is CASSSGQGVDEQFF. CDR3 in DNA: TGTGCCAGCAGCTCGGGACAGGGGGTGGATGAGCAGTTCTTC.

The gene calls are TRBV7-9 and TRBJ1-1; TRBD1 might be the D (5 bases). The V end was cut by 2 bases, the J end by 7 bases, with 5 bases between. The CDR3 contains 11 residues. From germline, CDR1 is SEHNR and CDR2 FQNEAQ (reference sequence). As DNA, the CDR3 is TGTGCCAGCAGCTTACAGGGTGAAGCTTTCTTT. Its protein product is CASSLQGEAFF.

The chain couples TRBV30 to TRBJ1-2; 9 bases are a match to TRBD1. Germline CDR1 reads GTSNPN; CDR2 reads SVGIG (reference sequence). V lost 2 bases and J lost 8; bases outside the gene matches: 6. The CDR3 is 13 amino acids. CDR3 bases: TGTGCCTGGAGTCCCCGGACAGGGGAGGGCTACACCTTC. It specifies CAWSPRTGEGYTF.

V usage is TRBV4-1 and J usage is TRBJ2-2, with 8 bases matching TRBD2. The CDR3 extends over 17 amino acids. Germline V gene lookup returns CDR1 MGHRA and CDR2 YSYEKL. V shed 3 bases, J shed 5 bases, and the junction held 11 bases outside the gene matches. Here the CDR3 reads CASSQLDMGLVTGELFF. In DNA, the CDR3 is TGCGCCAGCAGCCAGCTTGACATGGGACTAGTGACCGGGGAGCTGTTTTTT.

The chain uses TRBV6-5 and TRBJ1-2, with D possibly matching TRBD1 (6 bases). V gave up 6 bases and J gave up 2 bases, with 13 bases separating them. The germline CDR1 and CDR2 sequences are MNHEY and SVGAGI. The CDR3 is 14 residues long. CDR3 loop: CASRSPTGNYGYTF. For the CDR3, the DNA is TGTGCCAGCAGGTCCCCTACAGGGAACTATGGCTACACCTTC.

The CDR3 here is CASSGRQGVNTEAFF. The CDR3 DNA reads TGCGCCAGCAGCGGACGACAGGGGGTGAACACTGAAGCTTTCTTT. J is TRBJ1-1 and V is TRBV5-1; 9 bases agree with TRBD1. V trimming: 4 bases; J trimming: 0 bases; junction bases outside the gene matches: 4. Germline CDR1 and CDR2: SGHRS and YFSETQ. The CDR3 totals 15 residues.

The chain links TRBV19 to TRBJ1-2, with 7 bases identical to TRBD1. CDR1 LNHDA and CDR2 SQIVND come from the germline V gene (reference sequence). The CDR3 length is 16 residues. J gave up 4 bases and V 7 bases, and 15 bases lay outside the gene matches. The CDR3 reads CASNTPGQRTSYGYTF. The CDR3 DNA follows: TGTGCCAGTAATACACCGGGACAGAGGACGTCCTATGGCTACACCTTC.

V gene TRBV6-1 combines with J gene TRBJ2-1, with D hard to call. The germline V gene encodes CDR1 MNHNS and CDR2 SASEGT. The CDR3 covers 15 residues. Trimming shortened V by 1 base and J by 0 bases, and 7 bases separated the two germline ends. The CDR3 region has the DNA TGTGCCAGCAGTGAAGGAGCGTCCTCCTACAATGAGCAGTTCTTC. Its protein is CASSEGASSYNEQFF.

This chain connects TRBV7-8 to TRBJ2-1; 14 bases align to TRBD2. Germline assignment: CDR1 SGHVS and CDR2 FQNEAQ. V gave up 3 bases and J gave up 6 bases; unmatched junction bases: 1. CDR3 size: 15 residues. The CDR3 sequence is CASSFGLAGGNEQFF. As DNA, the CDR3 is TGTGCCAGCAGCTTTGGACTAGCGGGAGGCAATGAGCAGTTCTTC.

V gene TRBV30 combines with J gene TRBJ1-3; D ambiguous. There are 14 residues in the CDR3. Germline V lookup: CDR1 GTSNPN, CDR2 SVGIG (reference sequence). Trimming removed 4 bases at V and 0 bases at J, with 10 bases between. The CDR3, as DNA: TGTGCCTGGACAGACTTTGTCTCTGGAAACACCATATATTTT. This translates into CAWTDFVSGNTIYF.

The CDR3 protein is CASSLVALAGRNTGELFF. For the CDR3, the DNA is TGTGCCAGCAGCTTAGTGGCCCTAGCGGGACGGAACACCGGGGAGCTGTTTTTT. The chain has TRBV11-3 and TRBJ2-2, with 9 bases lining up with TRBD2. This CDR3 comprises 18 residues. Germline CDR1 is SGHNT and CDR2 is YENEEA. The J segment lost 1 base and the V segment lost 1 base, leaving 7 bases of the junction unmatched. The full variable domain, in which reference TRBV11-3 and TRBJ2-2 provide the parts outside the CDR3, is EAGVVQSPRYKIIEKKQPVAFWCNPISGHNTLYWYLQNLGQGPELLIRYENEEAVDDSQLPKDRFSAERLKGVDSTLKIQPAELGDSAVYLCASSLVALAGRNTGELFFGEGSRLTVL.

The V gene is TRBV5-4, the J gene TRBJ2-7; D might be TRBD2 (7 bases). Germline-derived CDR1 and CDR2 are SGHNT and YYREEE (reference sequence). This CDR3 contains 17 residues. V was shortened by 4 bases and J by 0 bases, with 20 bases between the two germline ends. CDR3 loop: CASSPGGSGLLSYEQYF. The CDR3 DNA reads TGTGCCAGCAGCCCGGGGGGCAGCGGACTACTCTCCTACGAGCAGTACTTC. Filled out from reference TRBV5-4 and TRBJ2-7, the complete variable domain reads ETGVTQSPTHLIKTRGQQVTLRCSSQSGHNTVSWYQQALGQGPQFIFQYYREEENGRGNFPPRFSGLQFPNYSSELNVNALELDDSALYLCASSPGGSGLLSYEQYFGPGTRLTVT.

The CDR3 nucleotides are TGTGCCAGCAGATCCCCCCCAGGGGCAGGGTCCTACAATGAGCAGTTCTTC. Translating it yields CASRSPPGAGSYNEQFF. The chain carries TRBV7-2 and TRBJ2-1, with a possible D match to TRBD1 (6 bases). The CDR3 loop spans 17 amino acids. Trimming shortened V by 6 bases and J by 1 base, and 19 bases separated the two germline ends. Germline V gene lookup returns CDR1 SGHTA and CDR2 FQGNSA. The full variable domain, with the rest looked up from reference TRBV7-2 and TRBJ2-1, is GAGVSQSPSNKVTEKGKDVELRCDPISGHTALYWYRQSLGQGLEFLIYFQGNSAPDKSGLPSDRFSAERTGGSVSTLTIQRTQQEDSAVYLCASRSPPGAGSYNEQFFGPGTRLTVL.

The chain employs TRBV30 and TRBJ1-1; 8 bases line up with TRBD1. Looked up from germline, CDR1 is GTSNPN and CDR2 is SVGIG (reference sequence). V was clipped by 1 base and J by 2 bases; unmatched bases: 9. CDR3 length: 16 residues. CDR3 amino acids: CAWSAHRGAGNTEAFF. CDR3 DNA: TGTGCCTGGAGTGCCCACAGGGGGGCTGGAAACACTGAAGCTTTCTTT.

The chain couples TRBV27 to TRBJ1-4; D might be TRBD1 (5 bases). V was shortened by 7 bases and J by 0 bases, with 9 bases between the two germline ends. CDR1 and CDR2 from the germline V gene are MNHEY and SMNVEV (reference sequence). The CDR3 contains 14 residues. CDR3 bases: TGTGCCAGCACCAAGACAGCAACTAATGAAAAACTGTTTTTT. Protein product: CASTKTATNEKLFF.